The 26 T cell receptor beta chains reported below all come from one sample, sequenced in a study of OX40 agonist ivuxolimab in advanced cancers. Data came from immunoSEQ multiplex PCR; TCRdb stores just in-frame clones and leaves some out. The data contain approximately 84,000 clones, 80% to 90% of them singletons. The source material was CD4+ or CD8+ T cells sorted from blood, sampled in a trial of the OX40 agonist ivuxolimab. The receptors derive from an adult with an advanced solid tumor such as melanoma, head and neck, liver or kidney cancer.

V usage is TRBV7-9 and J usage is TRBJ1-6; TRBD1 matches 7 bases. The length of the CDR3 is 13 residues. Germline V gives CDR1 SEHNR, CDR2 FQNEAQ (reference sequence). V lost 5 bases to trimming and J lost 8 bases; unmatched junction nucleotides: 3. In DNA, the CDR3 is TGTGCCAGCAGCCTGGACAGGTATTCACCCCTCCACTTT. Translation: CASSLDRYSPLHF.

V is TRBV6-1 and J is TRBJ1-2; D is ambiguous. Germline V gene data show CDR1 as MNHNS and CDR2 as SASEGT. The CDR3 totals 14 residues. V was trimmed by 6 bases and J by 2 bases, leaving 13 bases between them. The CDR3 region is CASRTAGLNYGYTF. CDR3 sequence (DNA): TGTGCCAGCAGGACGGCCGGCTTGAACTATGGCTACACCTTC.

The rearrangement joins TRBV5-1 to TRBJ1-1; the D gene is possibly TRBD1 (5 bases). The CDR3 runs to 13 residues. In germline, CDR1 is SGHRS, CDR2 YFSETQ. V was trimmed by 4 bases and J by 5 bases, leaving 12 bases between them. The CDR3 here is CASSPRGGTEAFF. CDR3 DNA: TGCGCCAGCAGCCCCCGGGGGGGGACTGAAGCTTTCTTT.

In this sample, this clone turned up once. The V and J genes are TRBV28 and TRBJ2-3, with D perhaps matching TRBD1 (7 bases). The V end was cut by 4 bases, the J end by 0 bases, with 14 bases between. The CDR3 covers 16 residues. Looked up from germline, CDR1 is MDHEN and CDR2 is SYDVKM. The CDR3 nucleotides are TGTGCCAGCAGTTCAGTGGCAGGGGGGAGCACAGATACGCAGTATTTT. Translated, it gives CASSSVAGGSTDTQYF. Supplemented by reference TRBV28 and TRBJ2-3, the full variable domain reads DVKVTQSSRYLVKRTGEKVFLECVQDMDHENMFWYRQDPGLGLRLIYFSYDVKMKEKGDIPEGYSVSREKKERFSLILESASTNQTSMYLCASSSVAGGSTDTQYFGPGTRLTVL.

The chain joins TRBV27 to TRBJ2-7; tentatively, D is TRBD2 (6 bases). The germline V gene encodes CDR1 MNHEY and CDR2 SMNVEV (reference sequence). V shed 4 bases and J shed 4 bases, with 17 bases lying between them. This CDR3 region has 15 residues. The CDR3 DNA is TGTGCCAGCAGTTCCCGGGGGTCGGGACGGTACGAGCAGTACTTC. Translation: CASSSRGSGRYEQYF.

The J gene is TRBJ2-6, the V gene TRBV27, with D possibly being TRBD1 (6 bases). Trimming removed 2 bases from V and 7 bases from J, with 21 bases in between. There are 18 residues in the CDR3. The germline CDR1 and CDR2 sequences are MNHEY and SMNVEV (reference sequence). CDR3 amino acids: CASSLDRDTSLGANVLTF. CDR3 bases: TGTGCCAGCAGTTTAGATCGGGACACGTCTCTAGGAGCCAACGTCCTGACTTTC.

The chain recombines TRBV28 with TRBJ2-7; tentative D call: TRBD1 (6 bases). V was clipped by 5 bases and J by 5 bases, with 19 bases between them. Per germline, CDR1 MDHEN and CDR2 SYDVKM. The CDR3 consists of 15 residues. CDR3 DNA sequence: TGTGCCAGCAGTCTGGCGGACAGTCATCGGGACGAGCAGTACTTC. Translated, it gives CASSLADSHRDEQYF.

The chain is built from TRBV7-6 and TRBJ2-3, with D unresolved. Germline lookup yields CDR1 SGHVS and CDR2 FNYEAQ. The V end lost 2 bases, the J end lost 4 bases, and 7 bases lay between the germline ends. CDR3 length: 13 residues. The CDR3 region has the DNA TGTGCCAGCAGCTTACGCGACTCAGATACGCAGTATTTT. This encodes CASSLRDSDTQYF.

The genes are TRBV5-1 and TRBJ1-2; possible D gene TRBD1, 6 bases. V was cut by 0 bases and J by 3 bases, with 15 bases left in between. The CDR3 totals 16 residues. CDR1 SGHRS and CDR2 YFSETQ come from the germline V gene. The CDR3 protein is CASSLEGDGFYYGYTF. The CDR3 DNA is TGCGCCAGCAGCTTGGAGGGGGATGGGTTTTACTATGGCTACACCTTC.

This chain joins TRBV5-1 and TRBJ2-1; a possible D gene is TRBD1 (6 bases). The germline gives CDR1 SGHRS, CDR2 YFSETQ. Trimming removed 5 bases from V and 1 base from J, with 7 bases in between. CDR3 length: 13 amino acids. CDR3 nucleotides: TGCGCCAGCAGGGACAGATCCTACAATGAGCAGTTCTTC. As protein: CASRDRSYNEQFF.

This CDR3 is CASSYRVTLVEQYF. The CDR3, as DNA: TGTGCCAGCAGTTACAGGGTGACACTAGTAGAGCAGTACTTC. The rearrangement uses TRBV6-5 and TRBJ2-7; tentatively, D is TRBD2 (5 bases). CDR1 is MNHEY and CDR2 is SVGAGI in the germline V gene. V was clipped by 2 bases and J by 7 bases, with 15 bases between them. This CDR3 has 14 amino acids.

This clone appeared a single time. V is TRBV5-1 and J is TRBJ1-1; D perhaps matches TRBD1 (6 bases). The germline V gene encodes CDR1 SGHRS and CDR2 YFSETQ. The V end was cut by 3 bases, the J end by 3 bases, with 15 bases between. This CDR3 is built from 15 residues. In nucleotides, the CDR3 is TGCGCCAGCAGCTGGGCGGGGGGCGGAGACACTGAAGCTTTCTTT. It specifies CASSWAGGGDTEAFF.

The chain combines TRBV27 with TRBJ1-6; no reliable D call. The CDR3 loop spans 13 amino acids. Germline V gene sequence: CDR1 MNHEY, CDR2 SMNVEV (reference sequence). Deletions cut 5 bases from V and 5 bases from J, with 7 bases between. The CDR3: CASSRRDNSPLHF. DNA for the CDR3: TGTGCCAGCAGTCGGAGGGATAATTCACCCCTCCACTTT.

The chain is built from TRBV2 and TRBJ1-6, with a tentative D call TRBD1 (5 bases). V was pared by 6 bases and J by 6 bases, with 18 bases between. The CDR3 runs 16 residues. Germline-derived CDR1 and CDR2 are SNHLY and FYNNEI. The CDR3 sequence: CASSPGRQSPNSPLHF. The CDR3 DNA is TGTGCCAGCAGCCCAGGGAGACAGTCCCCTAATTCACCCCTCCACTTT.

The chain combines TRBV28 with TRBJ2-7; no clear D. The CDR3 is 11 amino acids. V was clipped by 5 bases and J by 3 bases, with 5 bases between them. The germline gives CDR1 MDHEN, CDR2 SYDVKM. This CDR3 is CASSPHYEQYF. CDR3 DNA sequence: TGTGCCAGCAGTCCCCACTACGAGCAGTACTTC. The full variable domain, rest sourced from reference TRBV28 and TRBJ2-7, is DVKVTQSSRYLVKRTGEKVFLECVQDMDHENMFWYRQDPGLGLRLIYFSYDVKMKEKGDIPEGYSVSREKKERFSLILESASTNQTSMYLCASSPHYEQYFGPGTRLTVT.

The chain uses TRBV5-4 and TRBJ2-7; 7 bases match TRBD2. The CDR3 has 15 residues. V shed 5 bases, J shed 2 bases, and the junction held 10 bases outside the gene matches. CDR1 and CDR2 from the germline V gene are SGHNT and YYREEE (reference sequence). The CDR3 DNA is TGTGCCAGCAGTCCGGGGCTAGCGGAAACCTACGAGCAGTACTTC. Its protein is CASSPGLAETYEQYF.

The rearrangement uses TRBV11-2 and TRBJ2-7; 7 bases map to TRBD2. The CDR3 loop spans 16 amino acids. CDR1 and CDR2 from the germline V gene are SGHAT and FQNNGV. J was trimmed by 0 bases and V by 5 bases; bases with no gene match: 10. CDR3 DNA: TGTGCCAGCAGCCCCGGGACTATAACTCTCTCCTACGAGCAGTACTTC. Its translation is CASSPGTITLSYEQYF.

The V and J genes are TRBV4-1 and TRBJ2-5; D remains ambiguous. The last part of the DNA fits TRBJ2-7 better; the J call may be wrong. This CDR3 has 17 amino acids. The V gene's germline CDR1 is MGHRA and CDR2 YSYEKL. CDR3 amino acids: CASSQGVIRLRTYEQYF. CDR3 nucleotides: TGCGCCAGCAGCCAAGGCGTAATCCGACTTCGGACCTACGAGCAGTACTTC.

V gene TRBV10-1 combines with J gene TRBJ2-3; unclear D gene. CDR1 WNHNN and CDR2 SYGVQD come from the germline V gene (reference sequence). With 8 bases removed from V and 0 bases from J, the gap between germline ends came to 24 bases. The CDR3 length is 18 residues. The CDR3 coding sequence is TGCGCCAGCCGGTCCGGCGGAAATCCAAACTCTAGCACAGATACGCAGTATTTT. It specifies CASRSGGNPNSSTDTQYF.

This sequence joins TRBV7-3 and TRBJ2-5; 10 nucleotides agree with TRBD2. The closer fit of TRBJ2-7 to the DNA end suggests the J call may be wrong. The germline V gene has CDR1 SGHTA and CDR2 FQGTGA. The CDR3 sequence is 15 residues long. The CDR3, as DNA: TGTGCCAGCAGCCAGAGCGGGGGGGCCCAGTACGAGCAGTACTTC. Residues: CASSQSGGAQYEQYF.

V gene TRBV4-1 combines with J gene TRBJ2-3, with D hard to call. Germline assignment: CDR1 MGHRA and CDR2 YSYEKL. The germline V and J ends were trimmed by 0 bases and 1 base, with 11 bases remaining between them. The CDR3 consists of 16 residues. CDR3: CASSQDGSWGTDTQYF. For the CDR3, the DNA is TGCGCCAGCAGCCAAGATGGTTCTTGGGGCACAGATACGCAGTATTTT.

This chain uses TRBV15 with TRBJ1-2, with D perhaps TRBD1 (6 bases). This CDR3 has 16 residues. Germline V CDR1 and CDR2: LNHNV, YYDKDF (reference sequence). V was clipped by 3 bases and J by 2 bases, with 16 bases between them. As DNA, the CDR3 is TGTGCCACCAGCAGTTTGTCGGCAGGGGCGAACTATGGCTACACCTTC. This codes for CATSSLSAGANYGYTF.

This clone turned up a few times. This chain connects TRBV7-2 to TRBJ1-3; tentatively, D is TRBD1 (5 bases). The germline V gene has CDR1 SGHTA and CDR2 FQGNSA. This CDR3 is 16 amino acids long. The germline V and J ends were trimmed by 2 bases and 0 bases, with 11 bases remaining between them. The CDR3 here is CASSLIAGHSGNTIYF. The CDR3 DNA reads as TGTGCCAGCAGCTTAATCGCAGGGCACTCTGGAAACACCATATATTTT. Combining the CDR3 with reference TRBV7-2 and TRBJ1-3 gives the whole variable domain GAGVSQSPSNKVTEKGKDVELRCDPISGHTALYWYRQSLGQGLEFLIYFQGNSAPDKSGLPSDRFSAERTGGSVSTLTIQRTQQEDSAVYLCASSLIAGHSGNTIYFGEGSWLTVV.

V and J are TRBV7-9 and TRBJ2-6; weak D call: TRBD1 (6 bases). Trimming took 5 bases from V and 3 from J, leaving 8 bases between them. The CDR3 runs to 14 residues. Germline V gene sequence: CDR1 SEHNR, CDR2 FQNEAQ (reference sequence). Written as DNA, the CDR3 is TGTGCCAGCAGCATCAGGGGTGGGGCCAACGTCCTGACTTTC. This translates into CASSIRGGANVLTF.

The chain uses TRBV7-3 and TRBJ2-3, with 10 bases matching TRBD2. V gave up 2 bases and J gave up 4 bases; unmatched junction bases: 6. Germline V gene data show CDR1 as SGHTA and CDR2 as FQGTGA. The CDR3 has 16 residues. In DNA, the CDR3 is TGTGCCAGCAGCTTAGGCGTTCTAGCGGGGGCAGATACGCAGTATTTT. Its protein is CASSLGVLAGADTQYF. Full variable domain (missing parts from reference TRBV7-3 and TRBJ2-3): GAGVSQTPSNKVTEKGKYVELRCDPISGHTALYWYRQSLGQGPEFLIYFQGTGAADDSGLPNDRFFAVRPEGSVSTLKIQRTERGDSAVYLCASSLGVLAGADTQYFGPGTRLTVL.

The chain links TRBV28 to TRBJ2-7; D is ambiguous. V lost 5 bases and J lost 5, with 19 bases in between. The germline gives CDR1 MDHEN, CDR2 SYDVKM. The CDR3 sequence is 15 residues long. CDR3 sequence: CASSASRAQYNEQYF. The CDR3 DNA reads TGTGCCAGCAGTGCCAGCCGGGCTCAGTACAACGAGCAGTACTTC.